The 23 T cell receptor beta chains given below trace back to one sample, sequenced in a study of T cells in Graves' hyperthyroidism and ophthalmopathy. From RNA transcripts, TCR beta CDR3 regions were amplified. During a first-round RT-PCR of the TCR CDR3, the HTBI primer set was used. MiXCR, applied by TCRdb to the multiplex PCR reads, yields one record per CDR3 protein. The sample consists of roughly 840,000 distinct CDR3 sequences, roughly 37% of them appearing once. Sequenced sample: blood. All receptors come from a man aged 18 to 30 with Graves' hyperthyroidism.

The CDR3 nucleotides are TGTGCCACCAGTGAGACAGGGCACAATCAGCCCCAGCATTTT. It encodes CATSETGHNQPQHF. The chain joins TRBV24-1 to TRBJ1-5; 7 bases are a match to TRBD1. The CDR3 is made up of 14 amino acids. With 4 bases clipped from V and 3 bases from J, the junction kept 2 bases outside the gene matches. The germline V gene has CDR1 KGHDR and CDR2 SFDVKD.

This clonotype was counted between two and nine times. The CDR3, as DNA: TGTGCCAGCGAGAGCGAGAACACCGGGGAGCTGTTTTTT. Translated, it gives CASESENTGELFF. V and J are TRBV6-6 and TRBJ2-2; D remains ambiguous. CDR3 length: 13 residues. With 8 bases removed from V and 1 base from J, the gap between germline ends came to 8 bases. The germline V gene has CDR1 MNHNY and CDR2 SVGAGI (reference sequence).

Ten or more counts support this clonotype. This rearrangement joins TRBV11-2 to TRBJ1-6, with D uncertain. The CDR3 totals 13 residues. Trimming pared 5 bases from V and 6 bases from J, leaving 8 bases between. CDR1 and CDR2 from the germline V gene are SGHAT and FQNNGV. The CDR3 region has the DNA TGTGCCAGCAGCCATGCAACTAATTCACCCCTCCACTTT. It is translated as CASSHATNSPLHF. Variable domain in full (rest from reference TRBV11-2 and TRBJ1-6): EAGVAQSPRYKIIEKRQSVAFWCNPISGHATLYWYQQILGQGPKLLIQFQNNGVVDDSQLPKDRFSAERLKGVDSTLKIQPAKLEDSAVYLCASSHATNSPLHFGNGTRLTVT.

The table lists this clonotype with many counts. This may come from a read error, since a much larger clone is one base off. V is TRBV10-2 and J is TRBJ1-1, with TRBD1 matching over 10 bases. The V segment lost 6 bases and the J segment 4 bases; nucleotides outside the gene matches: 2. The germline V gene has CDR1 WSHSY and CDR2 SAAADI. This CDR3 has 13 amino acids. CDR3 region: CASRGTGATEAFF. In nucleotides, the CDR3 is TGCGCCAGCAGGGGGACAGGGGCCACTGAAGCTTTCTTT.

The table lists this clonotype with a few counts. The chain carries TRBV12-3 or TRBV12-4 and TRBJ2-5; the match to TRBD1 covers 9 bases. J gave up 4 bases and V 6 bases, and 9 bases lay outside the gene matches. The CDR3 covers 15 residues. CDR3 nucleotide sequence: TGTGCCAGCAGCCGTCCGGGACAGGGTTCAGAGACCCAGTACTTC. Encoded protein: CASSRPGQGSETQYF.

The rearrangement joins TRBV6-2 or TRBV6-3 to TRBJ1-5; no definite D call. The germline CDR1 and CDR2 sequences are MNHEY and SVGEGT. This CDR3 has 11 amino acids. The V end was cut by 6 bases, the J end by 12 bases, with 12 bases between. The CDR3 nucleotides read TGTGCCAGCAGACGGTTCCAAGTCCAGCATTTT. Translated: CASRRFQVQHF.

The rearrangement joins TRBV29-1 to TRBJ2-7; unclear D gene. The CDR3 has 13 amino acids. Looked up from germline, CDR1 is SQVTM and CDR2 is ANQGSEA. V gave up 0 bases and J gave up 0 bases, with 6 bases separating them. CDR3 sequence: CSVEESHSYEQYF. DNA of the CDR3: TGCAGCGTTGAAGAGAGTCACTCCTACGAGCAGTACTTC.

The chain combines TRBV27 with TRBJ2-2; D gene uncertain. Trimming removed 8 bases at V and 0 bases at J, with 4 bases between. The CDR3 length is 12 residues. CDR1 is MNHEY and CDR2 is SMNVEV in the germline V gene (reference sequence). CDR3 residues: CASVANTGELFF. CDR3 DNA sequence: TGTGCCAGCGTAGCGAACACCGGGGAGCTGTTTTTT.

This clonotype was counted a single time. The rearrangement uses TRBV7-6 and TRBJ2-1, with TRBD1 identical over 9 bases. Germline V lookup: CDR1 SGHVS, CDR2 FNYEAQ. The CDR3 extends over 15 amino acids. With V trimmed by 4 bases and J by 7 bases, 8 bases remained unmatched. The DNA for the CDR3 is TGTGCCAGCAGCTCGCCGGGACAGGGTACGAATGAGCAGTTCTTC. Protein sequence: CASSSPGQGTNEQFF.

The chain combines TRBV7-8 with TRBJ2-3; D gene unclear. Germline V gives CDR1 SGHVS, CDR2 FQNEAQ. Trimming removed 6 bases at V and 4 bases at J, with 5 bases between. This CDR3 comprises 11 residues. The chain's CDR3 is CASRASDTQYF. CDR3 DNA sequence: TGTGCCAGCAGAGCTTCAGATACGCAGTATTTT.

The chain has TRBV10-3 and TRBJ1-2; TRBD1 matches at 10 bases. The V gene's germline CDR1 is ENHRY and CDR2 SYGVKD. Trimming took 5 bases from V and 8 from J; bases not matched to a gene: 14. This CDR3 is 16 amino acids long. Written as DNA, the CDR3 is TGTGCCATCAGTTACTCCCTGACAGGGGGCTTGGGAGGCTACACCTTC. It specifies CAISYSLTGGLGGYTF.

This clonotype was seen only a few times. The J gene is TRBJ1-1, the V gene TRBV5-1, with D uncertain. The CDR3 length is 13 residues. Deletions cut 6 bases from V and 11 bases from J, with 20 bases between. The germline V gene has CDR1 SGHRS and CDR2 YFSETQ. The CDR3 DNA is TGCGCCAGCACGTCCGGTGGGGATGTGGGGGCTTTCTTT. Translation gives CASTSGGDVGAFF. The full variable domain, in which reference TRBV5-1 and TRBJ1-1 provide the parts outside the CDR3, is KAGVTQTPRYLIKTRGQQVTLSCSPISGHRSVSWYQQTPGQGLQFLFEYFSETQRNKGNFPGRFSGRQFSNSRSEMNVSTLELGDSALYLCASTSGGDVGAFFGQGTRLTVV.

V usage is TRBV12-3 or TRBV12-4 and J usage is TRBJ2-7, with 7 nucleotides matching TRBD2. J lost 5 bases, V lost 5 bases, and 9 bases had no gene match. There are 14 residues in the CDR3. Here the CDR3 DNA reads TGTGCCAGCAGTCTCCGGCGGGAGCGGGACGAGCAGTACTTC. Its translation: CASSLRRERDEQYF.

The CDR3 here is CSVGGTDLTQYF. In DNA form, the CDR3 reads TGCAGCGTTGGGGGGACCGATCTTACCCAGTACTTC. The chain combines TRBV29-1 with TRBJ2-5; either TRBD1 or TRBD2 may supply D (5 bases each). Germline V gene sequence: CDR1 SQVTM, CDR2 ANQGSEA. This CDR3 is built from 12 residues. Trimming took 4 bases from V and 8 from J, leaving 14 bases between them.

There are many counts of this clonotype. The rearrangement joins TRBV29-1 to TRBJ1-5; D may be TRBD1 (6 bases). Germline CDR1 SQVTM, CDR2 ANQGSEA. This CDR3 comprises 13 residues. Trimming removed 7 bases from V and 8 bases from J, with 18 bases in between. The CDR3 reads CSGTTGSGEPQHF. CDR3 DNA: TGCAGCGGCACAACAGGGTCCGGGGAGCCCCAGCATTTT.

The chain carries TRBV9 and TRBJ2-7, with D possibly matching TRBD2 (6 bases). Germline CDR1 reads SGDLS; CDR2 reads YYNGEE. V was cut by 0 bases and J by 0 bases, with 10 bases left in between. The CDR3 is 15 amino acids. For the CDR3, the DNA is TGTGCCAGCAGCGTAGGCGGGGCTCTCTCCTACGAGCAGTACTTC. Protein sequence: CASSVGGALSYEQYF.

The CDR3 here is CSFRMNTEAFF. The CDR3 DNA reads TGCAGCTTCAGGATGAACACTGAAGCTTTCTTT. J is TRBJ1-1 and V is TRBV29-1; the D is unclear. Germline CDR1 reads SQVTM; CDR2 reads ANQGSEA. The CDR3 sequence is 11 residues long. V was shortened by 8 bases and J by 0 bases, with 7 bases between the two germline ends.

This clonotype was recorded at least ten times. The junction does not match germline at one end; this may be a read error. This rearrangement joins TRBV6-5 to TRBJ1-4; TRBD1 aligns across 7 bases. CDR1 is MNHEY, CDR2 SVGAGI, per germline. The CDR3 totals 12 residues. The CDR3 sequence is CASSEGDRASVF. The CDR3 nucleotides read TGTGCCAGCAGTGAGGGCGACAGGGCAAGCGTTTTT.

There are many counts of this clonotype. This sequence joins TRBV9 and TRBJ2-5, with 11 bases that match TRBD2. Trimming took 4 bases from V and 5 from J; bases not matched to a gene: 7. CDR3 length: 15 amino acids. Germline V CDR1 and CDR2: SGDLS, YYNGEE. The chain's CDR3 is CASSIAGGPGETQYF. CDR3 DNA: TGTGCCAGCAGCATAGCGGGAGGGCCAGGGGAGACCCAGTACTTC.

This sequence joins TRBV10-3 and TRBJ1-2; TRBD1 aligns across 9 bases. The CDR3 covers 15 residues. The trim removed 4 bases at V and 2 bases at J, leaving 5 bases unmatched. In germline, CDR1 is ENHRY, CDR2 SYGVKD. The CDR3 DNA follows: TGTGCCATCAGTGCAACAGGGGGCGACAACTATGGCTACACCTTC. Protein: CAISATGGDNYGYTF.

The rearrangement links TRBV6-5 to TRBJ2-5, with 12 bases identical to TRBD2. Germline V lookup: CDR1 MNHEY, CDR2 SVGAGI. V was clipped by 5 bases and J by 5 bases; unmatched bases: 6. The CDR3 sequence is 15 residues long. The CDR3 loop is CASSQLAGGYETQYF. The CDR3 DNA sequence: TGTGCCAGCAGTCAGCTAGCGGGAGGGTACGAGACCCAGTACTTC.

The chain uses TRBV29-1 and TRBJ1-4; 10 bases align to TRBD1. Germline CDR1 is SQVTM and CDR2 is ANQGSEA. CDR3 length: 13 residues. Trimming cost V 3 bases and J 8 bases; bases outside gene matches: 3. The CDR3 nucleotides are TGCAGCGTTGATACGGGACAGGGGGAAAAACTGTTTTTT. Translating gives CSVDTGQGEKLFF. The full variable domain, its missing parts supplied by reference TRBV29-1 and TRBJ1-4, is SAVISQKPSRDICQRGTSLTIQCQVDSQVTMMFWYRQQPGQSLTLIATANQGSEATYESGFVIDKFPISRPNLTFSTLTVSNMSPEDSSIYLCSVDTGQGEKLFFGSGTQLSVL.

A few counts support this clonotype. CDR3 coding DNA: TGTGCCAGCAGCTTACCCCGGGGGACGTTTAATTCACCCCTCCACTTT. As protein: CASSLPRGTFNSPLHF. V usage is TRBV11-2 and J usage is TRBJ1-6; D possibly corresponds to TRBD1 (5 bases). Germline V lookup: CDR1 SGHAT, CDR2 FQNNGV. The length of the CDR3 is 16 residues. Trimming pared 2 bases from V and 6 bases from J, leaving 14 bases between.